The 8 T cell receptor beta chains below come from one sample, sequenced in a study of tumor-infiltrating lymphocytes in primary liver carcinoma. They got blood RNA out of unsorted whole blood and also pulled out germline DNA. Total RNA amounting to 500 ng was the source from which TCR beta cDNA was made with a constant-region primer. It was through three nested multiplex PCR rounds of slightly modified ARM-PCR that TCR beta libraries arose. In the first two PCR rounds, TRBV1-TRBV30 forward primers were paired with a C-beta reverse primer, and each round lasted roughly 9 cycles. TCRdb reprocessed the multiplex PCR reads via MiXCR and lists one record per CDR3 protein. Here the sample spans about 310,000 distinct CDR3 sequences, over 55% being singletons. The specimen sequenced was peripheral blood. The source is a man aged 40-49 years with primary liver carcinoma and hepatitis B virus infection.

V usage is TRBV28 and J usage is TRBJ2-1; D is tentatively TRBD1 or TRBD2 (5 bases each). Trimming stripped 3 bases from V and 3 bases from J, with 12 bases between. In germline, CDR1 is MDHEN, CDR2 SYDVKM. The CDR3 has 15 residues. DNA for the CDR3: TGTGCCAGCAGTTTCAAGCTGGGGGTCTACAATGAGCAGTTCTTC. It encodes CASSFKLGVYNEQFF.

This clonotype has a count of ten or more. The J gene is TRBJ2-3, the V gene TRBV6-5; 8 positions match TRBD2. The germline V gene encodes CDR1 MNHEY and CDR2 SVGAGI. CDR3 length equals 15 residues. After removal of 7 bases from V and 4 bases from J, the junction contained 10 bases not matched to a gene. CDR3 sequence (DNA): TGTGCCAGCAAGGGGTTCGGGAGGGGGGCAGATACGCAGTATTTT. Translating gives CASKGFGRGADTQYF.

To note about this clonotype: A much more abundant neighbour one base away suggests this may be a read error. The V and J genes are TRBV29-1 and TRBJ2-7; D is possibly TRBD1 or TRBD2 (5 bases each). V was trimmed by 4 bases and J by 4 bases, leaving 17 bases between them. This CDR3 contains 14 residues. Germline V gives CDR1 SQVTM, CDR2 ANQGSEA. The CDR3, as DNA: TGCAGCGTTGGAGTTGGGGACGCCCGGTACGAGCAGTACTTC. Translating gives CSVGVGDARYEQYF.

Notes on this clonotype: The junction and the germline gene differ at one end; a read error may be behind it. The CDR3 nucleotides are TGTGCCAGCTGTTACTCCGGACCAGCGGCGGGGAACTCCTACGAGCAGTACTTC. It encodes CASCYSGPAAGNSYEQYF. The genes are TRBV6-5 and TRBJ2-7; perhaps TRBD2 as D (6 bases). This CDR3 comprises 18 residues. CDR1 and CDR2 (germline): MNHEY, SVGAGI.

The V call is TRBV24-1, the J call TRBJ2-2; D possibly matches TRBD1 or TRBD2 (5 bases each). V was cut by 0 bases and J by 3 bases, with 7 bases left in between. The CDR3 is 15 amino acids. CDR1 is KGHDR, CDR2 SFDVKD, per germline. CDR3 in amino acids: CATSDLRGDTGELFF. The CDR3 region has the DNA TGTGCCACCAGTGATTTGCGAGGGGACACCGGGGAGCTGTTTTTT.

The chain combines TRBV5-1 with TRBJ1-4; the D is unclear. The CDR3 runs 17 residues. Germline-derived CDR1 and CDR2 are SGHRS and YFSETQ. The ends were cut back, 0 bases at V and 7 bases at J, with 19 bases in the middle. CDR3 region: CASSLGNLATDGEKLFF. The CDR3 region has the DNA TGCGCCAGCAGCTTGGGGAACTTAGCAACAGACGGTGAAAAACTGTTTTTT.

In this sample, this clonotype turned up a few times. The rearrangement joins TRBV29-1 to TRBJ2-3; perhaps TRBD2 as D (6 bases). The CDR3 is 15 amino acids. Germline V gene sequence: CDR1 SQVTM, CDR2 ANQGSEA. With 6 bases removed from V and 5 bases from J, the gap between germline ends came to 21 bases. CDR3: CSVQTSGSWKDTQYF. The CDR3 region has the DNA TGCAGCGTACAGACTAGTGGGAGTTGGAAAGATACGCAGTATTTT.

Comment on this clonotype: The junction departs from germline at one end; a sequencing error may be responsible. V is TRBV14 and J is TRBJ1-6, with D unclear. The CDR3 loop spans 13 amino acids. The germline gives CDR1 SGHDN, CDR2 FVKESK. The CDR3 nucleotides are TGTGCCAGCAGCCGGATTTATGATTCACCCCACCACTTT. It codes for CASSRIYDSPHHF.